This T cell receptor (beta chain) stems from a study of cytomegalovirus exposure and HLA in healthy donors. A multiplex PCR was run with 60 Vbeta primers and 13 Jbeta primers. The method was immunoSEQ multiplex PCR; TCRdb's version includes in-frame clones alone and lacks a portion of them. The sample has some 150,000 clones; 75% to 85% are singletons. As concerns this clone: Antigen: not known. The junction departs from germline at one end; a sequencing error may be responsible.

CDR3 length: 15 amino acids. Germline V CDR1 and CDR2: LNHDA, SQIVND (reference sequence). Regarding the study as a whole: In a later analysis, HLA-associated beta chains showed higher expansion and lower generation probabilities than comparable chains.

The TCR originated in a woman in her forties or fifties in good health and CMV-seronegative. V gene TRBV19 combines with J gene TRBJ1-3; D is undetermined. The source material was PBMCs. CDR3 sequence: CASAAAGNSENTIYF. The CDR3 nucleotides read TGTGCCAGTGCAGCGGCGGGAAACTCTGAAAACACCATATATTTT.